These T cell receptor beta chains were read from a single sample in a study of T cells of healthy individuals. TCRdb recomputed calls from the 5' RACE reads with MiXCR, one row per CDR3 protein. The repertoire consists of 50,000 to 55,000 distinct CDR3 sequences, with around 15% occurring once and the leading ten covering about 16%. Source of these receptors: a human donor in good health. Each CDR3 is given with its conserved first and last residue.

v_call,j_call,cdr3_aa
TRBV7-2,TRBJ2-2,CASSLTANTGELFF
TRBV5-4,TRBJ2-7,CASSSQQGRYEQYF
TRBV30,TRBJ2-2,CAWSSSGSGTGELFF
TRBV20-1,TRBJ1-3,CSAYRDRGGDTIYF
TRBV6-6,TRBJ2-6,CASSYISGANVLTF
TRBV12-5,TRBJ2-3,CASGFHLSGRTDTQYF
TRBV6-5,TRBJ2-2,CASSRQQGLTGELFF
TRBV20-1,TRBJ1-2,CSARDSQTYGYTF
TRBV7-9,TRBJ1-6,CASSSGGGSSYNSPLHF
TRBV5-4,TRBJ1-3,CASSSTGAGNTIYF
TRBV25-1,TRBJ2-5,CASSEETQYF
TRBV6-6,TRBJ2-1,CASSYGGGAAEQFF
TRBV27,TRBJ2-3,CASSGPPDTQYF
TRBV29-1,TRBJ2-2,CSVSRGGTGELFF
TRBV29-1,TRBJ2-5,CSVGFGGGVGETQYF
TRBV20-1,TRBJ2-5,CSARDGTGLQETQYF
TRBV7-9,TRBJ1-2,CASSRGRDDGYTF
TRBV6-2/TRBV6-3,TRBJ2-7,CASSKQGSEQYF
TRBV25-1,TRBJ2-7,CASSGPGGSPYF
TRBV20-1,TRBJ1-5,CSARGPGTLNQPQHF
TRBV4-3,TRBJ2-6,CASSQDAWGGTGANVPTF
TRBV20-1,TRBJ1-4,CSAIPFEGQGEKLFF
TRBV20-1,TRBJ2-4,CSARGGGRNIQYF
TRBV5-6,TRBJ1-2,CASSPGTAWGGYTF
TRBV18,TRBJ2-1,CASSPRAAKNYNEQFF
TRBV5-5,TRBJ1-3,CASSRARSSGDTIYF
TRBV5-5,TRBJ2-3,CASSTSTDTQYF
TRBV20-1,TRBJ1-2,CSASPNYGYTF
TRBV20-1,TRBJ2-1,CSARIRHDGEQFF
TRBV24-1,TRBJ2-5,CATSSTSGAGTQYF
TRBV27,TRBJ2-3,CASSFLAEGETDTQYF
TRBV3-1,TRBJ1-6,CASSHGGGRFNSPLHF
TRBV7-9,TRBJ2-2,CASSPDGGRLAGELFF
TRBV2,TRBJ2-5,CASSEAGDSQETQYF
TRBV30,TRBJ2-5,CAWTEGRAVGETQYF
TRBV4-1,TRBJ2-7,CASSQFSSGSSYEQYF
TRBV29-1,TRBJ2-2,CSVGIPNTGELFF
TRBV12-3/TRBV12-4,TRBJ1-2,CASRDTGYYGYTF
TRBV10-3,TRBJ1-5,CATGTSNQPQHF
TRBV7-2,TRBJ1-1,CASSTSRYTEAFF